Sequencing of this T cell receptor beta chain was carried out in a study of response to subunit inactivated influenza vaccine (dated by TCRdb to 2016 to 2019). Describing the broader study: Deep quantitative T cell receptor repertoire profiling was used in the study to track responses to a trivalent subunit inactivated influenza vaccine.

The germline V gene gives CDR1 as SGHNT and CDR2 as YENEEA. The CDR3, cysteine through phenylalanine, is 18 amino acids long. Of the read, only the CDR3 DNA is kept; its 54 bases are in frame from base 1. The V and J ends are trimmed by 4 bases and 0 bases, leaving 16 bases between them. Library preparation employed RT-PCR. Sequenced using an Illumina HiSeq 2500. TCRdb reprocessing: public reads trimmed at Q25 with fastp, clones called with MiXCR, in-frame beta chains kept. When rows share a CDR3 protein, they turn into one entry using the most common DNA and genes. This sample has a few hundred thousand distinct CDR3 sequences in its table, and about 7.2% of those were observed once. Jointly, the top ten make up 13% of the sample. Comments on this clonotype: The clone's antigen remains unknown. Base qualities were left out, and no much larger clone turns up one base away.

What the research found in general, with its limitations: According to the authors, only a limited number of new T cells may be recruited by each seasonal influenza vaccination.

Recombination linked TRBV11-3 to TRBJ2-6; tentative D gene TRBD2, with 6 bases matching. The material was PBMCs from blood, obtained around 25 months after vaccination. This clonotype was obtained from a man in his fifties or sixties who received an inactivated influenza vaccine. Donor details come from another sample of the same person, matched by shared clones. The nucleotides are TGTGCCAGCAGCTGGGACTGGGCCTCCCGCTCTGGGGCCAACGTCCTGACTTTC. This encodes CASSWDWASRSGANVLTF.